These 8 T cell receptor beta chains share one sample of origin, sequenced in a study of CD8 T cells in ankylosing spondylitis. Each CDR3 protein gets one entry after TCRdb re-called the 5' RACE reads with MiXCR. Seen here are about 350,000 distinct CDR3 sequences, roughly 22% observed once, and the top ten hold roughly 13%. Sequencing used blood, either unsorted or a sorted T cell fraction (not recorded which). The receptor set was obtained from a male donor with ankylosing spondylitis or in good health (not recorded which).

A few counts support this clonotype. V usage is TRBV12-3 or TRBV12-4 and J usage is TRBJ2-1, with 14 bases that match TRBD2. With 6 bases clipped from V and 8 bases from J, the junction kept 6 bases outside the gene matches. This CDR3 contains 15 residues. As DNA, the CDR3 is TGTGCCAGCAGCCTCGGACTAGCGGGGGGATATGAGCAGTTCTTC. It yields the protein CASSLGLAGGYEQFF.

This clonotype came up a few times. The chain recombines TRBV7-3 with TRBJ2-5; D not certain. Looked up from germline, CDR1 is SGHTA and CDR2 is FQGTGA. The CDR3 contains 13 residues. V was cut by 3 bases and J by 5 bases, with 10 bases left in between. The CDR3 nucleotides read TGTGCCAGCAGCTTTGGGAACGACGAGACCCAGTACTTC. Amino acid sequence: CASSFGNDETQYF.

This clonotype was observed once. The J gene is TRBJ2-1, the V gene TRBV29-1, with 9 positions matching TRBD2. V dropped 5 bases and J dropped 6; count of bases not matched to a gene: 14. The germline CDR1 and CDR2 sequences are SQVTM and ANQGSEA. CDR3 size: 16 residues. The CDR3 here is CSVSSGLAGYGNEQFF. The CDR3 nucleotides are TGCAGCGTTAGCTCGGGGCTAGCGGGGTACGGCAATGAGCAGTTCTTC.

The gene calls are TRBV29-1 and TRBJ2-2; maybe TRBD1 (5 bases). This CDR3 is built from 16 residues. The V and J ends lost 3 bases and 0 bases respectively, with 14 bases between them. In germline, CDR1 is SQVTM, CDR2 ANQGSEA. Here the CDR3 reads CSVEIAGPSNTGELFF. CDR3 bases: TGCAGCGTTGAGATCGCAGGGCCCTCGAACACCGGGGAGCTGTTTTTT.

This clonotype came up a few times. The chain combines TRBV9 with TRBJ2-3; D call uncertain. This CDR3 contains 12 residues. Between the trimmed V and J ends, which lost 2 bases and 2 bases, there was a span of 3 bases. Germline CDR1 SGDLS, CDR2 YYNGEE. The CDR3 is CASSVITDTQYF. The CDR3 DNA reads as TGTGCCAGCAGCGTTATCACAGATACGCAGTATTTT.

In this sample, this clonotype turned up many times. This rearrangement joins TRBV12-3 or TRBV12-4 to TRBJ2-7; D remains unclear. Between the trimmed V and J ends, which lost 6 bases and 2 bases, there was a span of 5 bases. There are 11 residues in the CDR3. The CDR3 is CASSPAYEQYF. The CDR3 coding sequence is TGTGCCAGCAGCCCAGCCTACGAGCAGTACTTC.

This rearrangement joins TRBV29-1 to TRBJ1-2; D is uncertain. The V gene lost 1 base and the J gene lost 1 base, with 16 bases spanning the gap. CDR1 SQVTM and CDR2 ANQGSEA come from the germline V gene. This CDR3 is 16 amino acids long. The CDR3 nucleotides are TGCAGCGTTGAAGGCCAAGAGGGAGGGTATAACTATGGCTACACCTTC. It translates to CSVEGQEGGYNYGYTF.

The V call is TRBV20-1, the J call TRBJ2-3; no clear D. The CDR3 contains 13 residues. Germline V gene data show CDR1 as DFQATT and CDR2 as SNEGSKA (reference sequence). V was shortened by 3 bases and J by 4 bases, with 11 bases between the two germline ends. The DNA of the CDR3 is TGCAGTGCTAGGCCCACCCTCCCAGATACGCAGTATTTT. Translation: CSARPTLPDTQYF.